This T cell receptor (beta chain) was identified during a study of blood T cell repertoires in COVID-19. Background on the study: Sites across the United States, Italy and Spain contributed samples from acute and convalescent COVID-19. PBMCs, B-cell-depleted T cells, or T cells provided the cDNA or gDNA that made up the material.

Methods used by the authors: Amplified reference gene primers provided the basis for estimating nucleated cell counts. Sequencing was performed with immunoSEQ multiplex PCR; in TCRdb, only in-frame clones are kept and a portion is missing. That table supplies the V and J calls and clone size; D and trimming were determined from the DNA. The sample has over 400,000 clones; roughly 88% are singletons. CDR3 length: 16 amino acids. Trimming cost V 6 bases and J 6 bases; bases outside gene matches: 16. The germline CDR1 and CDR2 sequences are SGHNT and YENEEA. This clone was detected a few times. The chain couples TRBV11-3 to TRBJ1-2; 7 nucleotides line up with TRBD1. This TCR was recovered from a human donor in a cohort sampled during active COVID-19. The sequencing input was peripheral blood. The DNA for the CDR3 is TGTGCCAGCAGAAGATACACAGGGGCGGGTCGTAATGGCTACACCTTC. Amino acids: CASRRYTGAGRNGYTF. The full variable domain, completed using reference TRBV11-3 and TRBJ1-2, is EAGVVQSPRYKIIEKKQPVAFWCNPISGHNTLYWYLQNLGQGPELLIRYENEEAVDDSQLPKDRFSAERLKGVDSTLKIQPAELGDSAVYLCASRRYTGAGRNGYTFGSGTRLTVV.